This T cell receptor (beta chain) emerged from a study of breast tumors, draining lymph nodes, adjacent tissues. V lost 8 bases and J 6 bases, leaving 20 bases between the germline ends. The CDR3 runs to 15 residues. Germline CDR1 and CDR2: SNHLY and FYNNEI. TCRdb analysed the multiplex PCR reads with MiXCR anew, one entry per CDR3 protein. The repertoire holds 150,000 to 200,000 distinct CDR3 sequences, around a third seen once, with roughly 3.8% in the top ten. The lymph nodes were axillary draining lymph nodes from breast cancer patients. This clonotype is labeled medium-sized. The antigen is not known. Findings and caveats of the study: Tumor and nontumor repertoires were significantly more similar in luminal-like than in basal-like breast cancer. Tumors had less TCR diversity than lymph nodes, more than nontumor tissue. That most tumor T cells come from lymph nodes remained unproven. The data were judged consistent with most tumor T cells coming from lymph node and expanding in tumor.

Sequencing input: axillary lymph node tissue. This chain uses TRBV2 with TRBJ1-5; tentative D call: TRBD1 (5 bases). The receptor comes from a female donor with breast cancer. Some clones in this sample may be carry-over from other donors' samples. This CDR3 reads CASGRQGSAGQPQHF. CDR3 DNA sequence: TGTGCCAGCGGACGGCAGGGTAGTGCAGGTCAGCCCCAGCATTTT.